Listed here are 3 T cell receptor beta chains from one sample, sequenced in a study of PD-1 blockade in mismatch repair-deficient tumors. The method was immunoSEQ multiplex PCR; TCRdb's version includes in-frame clones alone and lacks a portion of them. The sample yields some 97,000 clones, about 79% seen once. Sequences were derived from peripheral blood, sampled about eight months after starting pembrolizumab. The receptors here all came from an adult with mismatch repair-deficient cancer.

The V call is TRBV6-1, the J call TRBJ2-7; D is unresolved. Deletions cut 3 bases from V and 3 bases from J, with 12 bases between. Germline V CDR1 and CDR2: MNHNS, SASEGT. The CDR3 is made up of 14 amino acids. CDR3 protein: CASSDQRANYEQYF. For the CDR3, the DNA is TGTGCCAGCAGTGACCAAAGGGCGAACTACGAGCAGTACTTC.

This chain uses TRBV27 with TRBJ2-7; D remains unclear. From germline, CDR1 is MNHEY and CDR2 SMNVEV (reference sequence). This CDR3 is built from 12 residues. With 11 bases removed from V and 0 bases from J, the gap between germline ends came to 11 bases. This CDR3 is CAVMTASYEQYF. DNA for the CDR3: TGTGCCGTCATGACGGCCTCCTACGAGCAGTACTTC.

The chain links TRBV29-1 to TRBJ1-1; no firm D call. The CDR3 totals 13 residues. Germline loops: CDR1 SQVTM, CDR2 ANQGSEA. V lost 6 bases, J lost 5 bases, and 16 bases lay in between. CDR3 bases: TGCAGCGTAGAGATCAGGATTGGGACTGAAGCTTTCTTT. Protein: CSVEIRIGTEAFF.